The clone carrying this T cell receptor (beta chain) was observed a handful of times. Its antigen is not identified. With a J-beta primer mix and a sample-barcoded 5' primer, a second PCR ran about 6 to 11 cycles. A single record per CDR3 protein comes from TCRdb applying MiXCR to the 5' RACE reads. Here the sample spans more than 1,000,000 distinct CDR3 sequences, about 23% being singletons. The data were obtained in a study of blood T cells in healthy people across ages. Findings and limits, study-wide: Per-million-T-cell TCR beta diversity fell roughly linearly with age.

Donors were healthy Caucasian individuals from Russia aged roughly 6 to 90. Trimming took 3 bases from V and 2 from J; bases not matched to a gene: 9. Germline V gene sequence: CDR1 DFQATT, CDR2 SNEGSKA (reference sequence). This CDR3 contains 17 residues. These records were also assigned to another study, of T cells of mothers and their children. That paper adds: The yield was over 8.5 million TCR beta CDR3 reads from each mother and about 3.2 million from each child. Pairs that are related and pairs that are unrelated have TCR recombination output shaped similarly by thymic selection.

The V and J genes are TRBV20-1 and TRBJ2-5, with TRBD2 matching 13 bases. The TCR originated in a girl between 2 and 10 years old in good health. The sample consisted of blood. The CDR3 protein is CSARGFRLAGGQETQYF. For the CDR3, the DNA is TGCAGTGCTAGGGGTTTTCGACTAGCGGGAGGACAAGAGACCCAGTACTTC.